Presented here are 20 T cell receptor beta chains from one specimen sequenced in a study of T cell repertoires in cytomegalovirus infection. Antigen specificity for these receptors is unknown. TCRdb re-called the reads through MiXCR, storing one row per CDR3 protein. Of about 830,000 distinct CDR3 sequences listed, around a third are singletons. The sequencing used cultured CD8+ T cells from PBMCs, collected from culture after CMV antigen stimulation. All receptors derive from a human donor in good health (CMV status not recorded). Some clones in this sample may be carry-over from other donors' samples.

The chain combines TRBV19 with TRBJ2-5; D might be TRBD1 (6 bases). CDR3 length: 12 amino acids. V gave up 6 bases and J gave up 4 bases, with 9 bases separating them. Per the germline V gene, CDR1 is LNHDA and CDR2 is SQIVND (reference sequence). CDR3 sequence (DNA): TGTGCCAGTAGGGCAGGGGTAGAGACCCAGTACTTC. Translated, it gives CASRAGVETQYF.

There are many counts of this clonotype. The chain links TRBV7-2 to TRBJ2-2; tentatively, D is TRBD1 (5 bases). V gave up 3 bases and J gave up 4 bases, with 24 bases separating them. The CDR3 is 19 amino acids. Germline V CDR1 and CDR2: SGHTA, FQGNSA. The CDR3 nucleotides read TGTGCCAGCAGCTTGAGAGGAAATCGGGTAGACAGAACCACCGGGGAGCTGTTTTTT. Translation gives CASSLRGNRVDRTTGELFF.

The V gene is TRBV3-1, the J gene TRBJ1-1; D is unclear. Germline V gene sequence: CDR1 LGHDT, CDR2 YNNKEL (reference sequence). This CDR3 contains 16 residues. Trimming stripped 1 base from V and 1 base from J, with 13 bases between. CDR3 coding DNA: TGTGCCAGCAGCCAAGGTGAGAGGATAAAGAACACTGAAGCTTTCTTT. This codes for CASSQGERIKNTEAFF.

This clonotype was seen only once. This chain joins TRBV5-1 and TRBJ2-7, with 9 nucleotides matching TRBD1. V lost 4 bases, J lost 4 bases, and 9 bases stayed unmatched. CDR3 length: 15 amino acids. Per germline, CDR1 SGHRS and CDR2 YFSETQ. CDR3 DNA sequence: TGCGCCAGCAGCCGGAGGGACAGGGAACCTTACGAGCAGTACGTC. Translating gives CASSRRDREPYEQYV.

J is TRBJ2-1 and V is TRBV4-1; 10 bases align to TRBD2. The CDR3 runs to 15 residues. V shed 6 bases, J shed 7 bases, and the junction held 9 bases outside the gene matches. Germline V gene sequence: CDR1 MGHRA, CDR2 YSYEKL. The chain's CDR3 is CASRVSAGGLNEQFF. The DNA of the CDR3 is TGCGCCAGCAGAGTCTCAGCGGGGGGGTTGAATGAGCAGTTCTTC.

The chain has TRBV27 and TRBJ2-5; 7 bases match TRBD2. J was trimmed by 5 bases and V by 6 bases; bases with no gene match: 12. The CDR3 is made up of 15 amino acids. Germline V lookup: CDR1 MNHEY, CDR2 SMNVEV (reference sequence). CDR3 protein: CASSFTRYGGETQYF. In DNA, the CDR3 is TGTGCCAGCAGCTTCACCCGCTACGGGGGGGAGACCCAGTACTTC.

The V and J genes are TRBV20-1 and TRBJ2-5; 7 bases agree with TRBD2. Germline assignment: CDR1 DFQATT and CDR2 SNEGSKA (reference sequence). The CDR3 spans 17 residues. V trimming: 0 bases; J trimming: 2 bases; junction bases outside the gene matches: 12. The CDR3 DNA follows: TGCAGTGCTAGAGATCTACGACGCGGGGGAGGACAAGAGACCCAGTACTTC. Residues: CSARDLRRGGGQETQYF.

This clonotype was picked up many times. The chain recombines TRBV12-3 or TRBV12-4 with TRBJ1-5, with D unclear. The CDR3 extends over 13 amino acids. The ends were cut back, 8 bases at V and 1 base at J, with 9 bases in the middle. The chain's CDR3 is CASLGGSNQPQHF. CDR3 sequence (DNA): TGTGCCAGCCTCGGAGGGAGCAATCAGCCCCAGCATTTT.

The rearrangement links TRBV12-3 or TRBV12-4 to TRBJ2-4, with 15 bases lining up with TRBD2. This CDR3 spans 17 amino acids. Trimming cost V 7 bases and J 3 bases; bases outside gene matches: 7. CDR3 region: CASNGLAGGRGKNIQYF. As DNA, the CDR3 is TGTGCCAGCAATGGACTAGCGGGGGGGCGTGGCAAAAACATTCAGTACTTC.

V gene TRBV29-1 combines with J gene TRBJ1-2, with 8 positions matching TRBD1. CDR1 SQVTM and CDR2 ANQGSEA come from the germline V gene. This CDR3 region has 12 residues. J lost 8 bases, V lost 6 bases, and 8 bases had no gene match. The CDR3 DNA is TGCAGCGTACAAGGGACAGGTCAAGGCTACACCTTC. This codes for CSVQGTGQGYTF.

The chain carries TRBV18 and TRBJ2-7, with a weak D call TRBD1 (5 bases). This CDR3 comprises 14 residues. CDR1 and CDR2 from the germline V gene are KGHSH and LQKENI. V was cut by 3 bases and J by 4 bases, with 13 bases left in between. The CDR3 loop reads CASSPPDSYYEQYF. In DNA, the CDR3 is TGTGCCAGCTCACCCCCTGACAGCTATTACGAGCAGTACTTC. The full variable domain, its missing parts supplied by reference TRBV18 and TRBJ2-7, is NAGVMQNPRHLVRRRGQEARLRCSPMKGHSHVYWYRQLPEEGLKFMVYLQKENIIDESGMPKERFSAEFPKEGPSILRIQQVVRGDSAAYFCASSPPDSYYEQYFGPGTRLTVT.

This clonotype was seen repeatedly, ten times or more. The chain carries TRBV12-3 or TRBV12-4 and TRBJ2-7, with D maybe TRBD1 (6 bases). V lost 4 bases to trimming and J lost 2 bases, with 12 bases between them. There are 14 residues in the CDR3. The CDR3 region has the DNA TGTGCCAGCAGTTCCAGGACAGAACCCTACGAGCAGTACTTC. It yields the protein CASSSRTEPYEQYF.

The chain combines TRBV6-2 or TRBV6-3 with TRBJ2-6; D not resolved. The CDR3 runs 18 residues. Trimming removed 0 bases from V and 0 bases from J, with 12 bases in between. Germline V gene sequence: CDR1 MNHEY, CDR2 SVGEGT. CDR3 DNA: TGTGCCAGCAGTTACTCGTCGGTTGACGTCTCTGGGGCCAACGTCCTGACTTTC. Protein sequence: CASSYSSVDVSGANVLTF.

The chain combines TRBV24-1 with TRBJ1-1; tentatively, D is TRBD1 (5 bases). V was pared by 3 bases and J by 8 bases, with 12 bases between. There are 13 residues in the CDR3. Per the germline V gene, CDR1 is KGHDR and CDR2 is SFDVKD. The CDR3: CATSDEGKSEAFF. CDR3 nucleotide sequence: TGTGCCACCAGTGATGAGGGGAAGTCGGAAGCTTTCTTT.

The chain recombines TRBV10-3 with TRBJ2-1, with D tentatively TRBD1 (6 bases). The CDR3 spans 14 residues. V was shortened by 4 bases and J by 4 bases, with 11 bases between the two germline ends. Germline loops: CDR1 ENHRY, CDR2 SYGVKD. DNA of the CDR3: TGTGCCATCAGTGCCCGGGACATATACAATGAGCAGTTCTTC. It yields the protein CAISARDIYNEQFF.

The chain combines TRBV7-6 with TRBJ1-5, with a weak D call TRBD1 (6 bases). Germline CDR1 is SGHVS and CDR2 is FNYEAQ. V lost 1 base and J lost 11, with 21 bases in between. The CDR3 contains 16 residues. The CDR3 DNA is TGTGCCAGCAGCTTAGAAAAGGGAGGTGGGGGCCTGGCCCAGCATTTT. This codes for CASSLEKGGGGLAQHF.

The genes are TRBV15 and TRBJ2-7, with no clear D. CDR1 is LNHNV, CDR2 YYDKDF, per germline (reference sequence). The CDR3 length is 16 residues. The V end was cut by 0 bases, the J end by 4 bases, with 16 bases between. The CDR3 nucleotides read TGTGCCACCAGCAGAGATCCCCCCCCCGTAGAATACGAGCAGTACTTC. Its translation is CATSRDPPPVEYEQYF.

This clonotype came up a few times. The rearrangement joins TRBV27 to TRBJ2-5; TRBD2 agrees at 11 bases. The V gene's germline CDR1 is MNHEY and CDR2 SMNVEV (reference sequence). V lost 4 bases to trimming and J lost 2 bases; unmatched junction nucleotides: 12. This CDR3 spans 18 amino acids. The CDR3 loop reads CASSSPSGGRYLQETQYF. The CDR3 nucleotides are TGTGCCAGCAGTTCCCCTAGCGGGGGGCGATATCTGCAAGAGACCCAGTACTTC.

This clonotype was observed a handful of times. The chain has TRBV7-9 and TRBJ2-7; 13 bases are shared with TRBD2. The CDR3 is 14 amino acids. V was pared by 4 bases and J by 5 bases, with 2 bases of the junction left unmatched. Per the germline V gene, CDR1 is SEHNR and CDR2 is FQNEAQ (reference sequence). CDR3 coding DNA: TGTGCCAGCAGCTCTACTAGCGGGGGGGACGAGCAGTACGTC. Its translation is CASSSTSGGDEQYV.

A few counts support this clonotype. This rearrangement joins TRBV7-9 to TRBJ2-3, with D unclear. The germline CDR1 and CDR2 sequences are SEHNR and FQNEAQ (reference sequence). This CDR3 region has 15 residues. V gave up 3 bases and J gave up 4 bases, with 14 bases separating them. DNA for the CDR3: TGTGCCAGCAGCTTCCGCCCCCGGCCCCCAGATACGCAGTATTTT. Amino acids: CASSFRPRPPDTQYF.